A single sample is the source of the 27 T cell receptor beta chains below, sequenced in a study of blood T cells in healthy people across ages. The use of a sample-barcoded 5' primer and a J-beta primer mix characterized a second PCR of about 6 to 12 cycles. TCRdb used MiXCR to reprocess the 5' RACE reads, holding one entry per CDR3 protein. The table includes over a million distinct CDR3 sequences, approximately 59% detected once. The material sequenced was blood. The receptors come from a man younger than 35 in good health.

This chain uses TRBV29-1 with TRBJ2-1, with D possibly called TRBD1 or TRBD2 (6 bases each). Germline V gene lookup returns CDR1 SQVTM and CDR2 ANQGSEA. The CDR3 is made up of 15 amino acids. The V gene lost 6 bases and the J gene lost 2 bases, with 17 bases spanning the gap. The CDR3 here is CSVPTGATPYNEQFF. CDR3 DNA: TGCAGCGTCCCCACGGGGGCAACCCCCTACAATGAGCAGTTCTTC.

V and J are TRBV4-1 and TRBJ2-5; D is unresolved. Looked up from germline, CDR1 is MGHRA and CDR2 is YSYEKL. V was shortened by 0 bases and J by 3 bases, with 14 bases between the two germline ends. CDR3 size: 16 residues. The CDR3 loop reads CASSQDPVSAKETQYF. The CDR3 DNA follows: TGCGCCAGCAGCCAAGATCCGGTTTCGGCGAAAGAGACCCAGTACTTC.

This rearrangement joins TRBV7-9 to TRBJ2-3; D is possibly TRBD2 (5 bases). Looked up from germline, CDR1 is SEHNR and CDR2 is FQNEAQ (reference sequence). The CDR3 is 14 residues long. V was pared by 7 bases and J by 0 bases, with 11 bases between. The CDR3 DNA reads TGTGCCAGCACCCCGGGATCGAGCACAGATACGCAGTATTTT. Translation gives CASTPGSSTDTQYF.

The chain links TRBV3-1 to TRBJ1-4; possibly TRBD1 for D (5 bases). Deletions cut 5 bases from V and 3 bases from J, with 13 bases between. The CDR3 has 15 amino acids. Germline-derived CDR1 and CDR2 are LGHDT and YNNKEL (reference sequence). The DNA of the CDR3 is TGTGCCAGCAGCTCTCGGGGCTCGGCTAATGAAAAACTGTTTTTT. This gives the protein CASSSRGSANEKLFF.

This sequence joins TRBV20-1 and TRBJ2-7; 9 bases are a match to TRBD1. CDR3 length: 14 amino acids. Trimming cost V 2 bases and J 4 bases; bases outside gene matches: 6. Per the germline V gene, CDR1 is DFQATT and CDR2 is SNEGSKA (reference sequence). The CDR3: CSARPGQGGYEQYF. For the CDR3, the DNA is TGCAGTGCTAGACCGGGACAGGGTGGGTACGAGCAGTACTTC.

The chain has TRBV27 and TRBJ1-2, with D hard to call. The CDR3 runs 17 residues. Germline V lookup: CDR1 MNHEY, CDR2 SMNVEV (reference sequence). Trimming took 0 bases from V and 0 from J, leaving 14 bases between them. CDR3 residues: CASSLSLGVSANYGYTF. CDR3 coding DNA: TGTGCCAGCAGTTTATCGCTCGGGGTTTCGGCTAACTATGGCTACACCTTC.

V and J are TRBV30 and TRBJ1-2; a weak D match, TRBD1 (6 bases). The length of the CDR3 is 11 residues. CDR1 is GTSNPN, CDR2 SVGIG, per germline (reference sequence). With 7 bases removed from V and 1 base from J, the gap between germline ends came to 7 bases. The CDR3 DNA reads TGTGCCTCGGACAGTAACTATGGCTACACCTTC. Its protein product is CASDSNYGYTF.

The chain recombines TRBV29-1 with TRBJ2-5, with D possibly being TRBD1 or TRBD2 (5 bases each). The germline V and J ends were trimmed by 8 bases and 5 bases, with 18 bases remaining between them. Germline V gene sequence: CDR1 SQVTM, CDR2 ANQGSEA. This CDR3 spans 13 amino acids. CDR3 sequence: CSSRTQGRETQYF. Here the CDR3 DNA reads TGCAGCTCCCGGACTCAGGGACGTGAGACCCAGTACTTC.

J is TRBJ1-1 and V is TRBV6-5; 7 bases agree with TRBD1. The V gene's germline CDR1 is MNHEY and CDR2 SVGAGI. The length of the CDR3 is 15 residues. With V trimmed by 6 bases and J by 1 base, 8 bases remained unmatched. CDR3 DNA sequence: TGTGCCAGCAGCCACCGGGGACAGTCGAACACTGAAGCTTTCTTT. It translates to CASSHRGQSNTEAFF.

The gene calls are TRBV6-2 or TRBV6-3 and TRBJ2-7; D perhaps matches TRBD1 (6 bases). Germline V CDR1 and CDR2: MNHEY, SVGEGT. V lost 5 bases to trimming and J lost 2 bases, with 19 bases between them. The CDR3 covers 16 residues. The chain's CDR3 is CASSPAQGSHAYEQYF. The CDR3 bases are TGTGCCAGCAGTCCCGCCCAGGGGTCCCACGCCTACGAGCAGTACTTC.

This clonotype was picked up a small number of times. The chain employs TRBV29-1 and TRBJ2-3; TRBD2 matches at 7 bases. CDR1 and CDR2 (germline): SQVTM, ANQGSEA. The CDR3 consists of 15 residues. V gave up 6 bases and J gave up 3 bases; unmatched junction bases: 12. The CDR3 loop is CSVPRGSGVTDTQYF. CDR3 DNA: TGCAGCGTCCCCCGCGGGAGCGGGGTAACAGATACGCAGTATTTT.

V gene TRBV12-3 or TRBV12-4 combines with J gene TRBJ1-2; TRBD1 matches at 7 bases. The CDR3 spans 15 residues. J lost 4 bases, V lost 2 bases, and 7 bases had no gene match. CDR3 sequence: CASSLPRQGLYGYTF. The CDR3 nucleotides are TGTGCCAGCAGTTTACCCCGACAGGGCCTCTATGGCTACACCTTC.

Points on this clonotype: Germline and junction disagree at one end, which may indicate a read error. The chain uses TRBV7-8 and TRBJ2-5; the match to TRBD2 covers 8 bases. Germline assignment: CDR1 SGHVS and CDR2 FQNEAQ. The CDR3 spans 15 residues. The CDR3 is CVSSLDGGDQETQYF. In DNA form, the CDR3 reads TGTGTCAGCAGCTTAGACGGGGGGGACCAAGAGACCCAGTACTTC.

This clonotype occurred once. Written as DNA, the CDR3 is TGTGCCAGCAGCTTGTTAACCAGGGCTTCCAATCAGCCCCAGCATTTT. This codes for CASSLLTRASNQPQHF. This chain joins TRBV7-8 and TRBJ1-5; D is perhaps TRBD1 (5 bases). This CDR3 contains 16 residues. The V and J ends lost 3 bases and 3 bases respectively, with 15 bases between them. CDR1 is SGHVS, CDR2 FQNEAQ, per germline.

This clonotype was seen a few times. The gene calls are TRBV5-6 and TRBJ2-1; D remains ambiguous. There are 17 residues in the CDR3. Germline CDR1 SGHDT, CDR2 YYEEEE. V lost 0 bases, J lost 0 bases, and 13 bases lay in between. The CDR3 sequence is CASSLEERPYSYNEQFF. For the CDR3, the DNA is TGTGCCAGCAGCTTGGAGGAGCGTCCATACTCCTACAATGAGCAGTTCTTC.

The gene calls are TRBV20-1 and TRBJ1-5; D perhaps matches TRBD1 (6 bases). Germline assignment: CDR1 DFQATT and CDR2 SNEGSKA (reference sequence). Trimming pared 0 bases from V and 3 bases from J, leaving 15 bases between. This CDR3 has 16 residues. The CDR3 reads CSAREGGRGNNQPQHF. The CDR3 DNA reads TGCAGTGCTAGAGAGGGGGGCAGGGGCAACAATCAGCCCCAGCATTTT.

This chain joins TRBV11-2 and TRBJ2-7; D remains unclear. This CDR3 contains 14 residues. Looked up from germline, CDR1 is SGHAT and CDR2 is FQNNGV. The V gene lost 4 bases and the J gene lost 0 bases, with 10 bases spanning the gap. Here the CDR3 DNA reads TGTGCCAGCAGCTCAATCCGGGCCTCCTACGAGCAGTACTTC. This gives the protein CASSSIRASYEQYF.

The chain links TRBV19 to TRBJ2-5; a possible D gene is TRBD1 (6 bases). Germline values: CDR1 LNHDA, CDR2 SQIVND (reference sequence). The V end was cut by 8 bases, the J end by 0 bases, with 10 bases between. The CDR3 sequence is 13 residues long. CDR3 protein: CASVDRNQETQYF. CDR3 DNA: TGTGCCAGTGTCGACAGGAACCAAGAGACCCAGTACTTC.

This clonotype was detected a few times. The genes are TRBV29-1 and TRBJ2-1; 9 bases align to TRBD2. CDR1 SQVTM and CDR2 ANQGSEA come from the germline V gene. The V segment lost 3 bases and the J segment 8 bases; nucleotides outside the gene matches: 2. The CDR3 is 12 amino acids. The CDR3 reads CSVEREGDEQFF. The CDR3 region has the DNA TGCAGCGTTGAGCGGGAGGGCGATGAGCAGTTCTTC.

The chain combines TRBV29-1 with TRBJ2-3; the D gene could be TRBD1 or TRBD2 (6 bases each). This CDR3 contains 17 residues. In germline, CDR1 is SQVTM, CDR2 ANQGSEA. The ends were cut back, 7 bases at V and 4 bases at J, with 27 bases in the middle. The CDR3 is CSAPLNSQGRRPDTQYF. The CDR3 DNA is TGCAGCGCCCCGCTAAACTCCCAGGGGAGGCGCCCAGATACGCAGTATTTT.

For the CDR3, the DNA is TGTGCTAGTGAACAGAGGCTCAGTACGCAGTATTTT. Its protein product is CASEQRLSTQYF. The chain combines TRBV12-5 with TRBJ2-3; D ambiguous. This CDR3 has 12 residues. Trimming removed 7 bases from V and 8 bases from J, with 13 bases in between. Germline V gives CDR1 LGHNT, CDR2 FRNRAP.

The J gene is TRBJ1-1, the V gene TRBV7-9; D ambiguous. The CDR3 length is 12 residues. In germline, CDR1 is SEHNR, CDR2 FQNEAQ (reference sequence). Trimming left V 4 bases short and J 6 bases short, with 9 bases between. In nucleotides, the CDR3 is TGTGCCAGCAGCTACGCTCTTGCTGAAGCTTTCTTT. The encoded protein is CASSYALAEAFF.

The rearrangement joins TRBV4-3 to TRBJ2-7, with TRBD1 as a possible D gene (6 bases). This CDR3 is built from 16 residues. V was cut by 0 bases and J by 1 base, with 13 bases left in between. CDR1 and CDR2 from the germline V gene are LGHNA and YSLEER. CDR3 region: CASSQDVSGTSYEQYF. CDR3 DNA sequence: TGCGCCAGCAGCCAAGATGTATCAGGGACATCCTACGAGCAGTACTTC.

Of note for this clonotype: At one end, the junction sequence differs from germline, possibly due to a read error. V gene TRBV7-9 combines with J gene TRBJ2-5, with D unresolved. The CDR3 extends over 15 amino acids. Germline CDR1 and CDR2: SEHNR and FQNEAQ (reference sequence). CDR3 region: CASSLTGQVQETRYF. The CDR3 DNA reads TGTGCCAGCAGCTTAACCGGCCAGGTCCAAGAGACCCGGTACTTC. Complete variable domain (other parts from reference TRBV7-9 and TRBJ2-5): DTGVSQNPRHKITKRGQNVTFRCDPISEHNRLYWYRQTLGQGPEFLTYFQNEAQLEKSRLLSDRFSAERPKGSFSTLEIQRTEQGDSAMYLCASSLTGQVQETRYFGPGTRLLVL.

This clonotype was recorded only once. This chain links TRBV19 with TRBJ2-4; D tentatively reads TRBD1 or TRBD2 (5 bases each). V dropped 5 bases and J dropped 0 bases, with 11 bases sitting between them. CDR1 LNHDA and CDR2 SQIVND come from the germline V gene (reference sequence). The length of the CDR3 is 15 residues. In DNA form, the CDR3 reads TGTGCCAGTAGTCCCAGAGGGGTAGCCAAAAACATTCAGTACTTC. This gives the protein CASSPRGVAKNIQYF.

Details on this clonotype: A clone one base away is much larger, so this may be a read error. The rearrangement joins TRBV3-1 to TRBJ2-1, with D hard to call. This CDR3 is built from 14 residues. CDR1 is LGHDT, CDR2 YNNKEL, per germline (reference sequence). CDR3 loop: CASSPTPLYKEQFF. DNA of the CDR3: TGTGCCAGCAGCCCCACTCCACTCTACAAGGAGCAGTTCTTC.

The V and J genes are TRBV12-3 or TRBV12-4 and TRBJ1-4; D is uncertain. V lost 7 bases to trimming and J lost 5 bases, with 11 bases between them. The CDR3 has 13 amino acids. In DNA form, the CDR3 reads TGTGCCAGCACTACAGAAACAAATGAAAAACTGTTTTTT. Amino acid sequence: CASTTETNEKLFF.